In its sample, the clone carrying this T cell receptor (beta chain) was seen a few times. In the original workflow: Reference gene primer amplification yielded estimated nucleated cell counts. Sequencing used immunoSEQ multiplex PCR; TCRdb keeps in-frame clones, though not all of them. The D gene and trimming were derived from the DNA, and the V and J assignments and clone size from that table. Among approximately 300,000 clones listed, 75% to 95% were seen once. Trimming took 0 bases from V and 2 from J, leaving 8 bases between them. This CDR3 is built from 14 residues. Germline V gene sequence: CDR1 SEHNR, CDR2 FQNEAQ (reference sequence). These data come from a study of blood T cell repertoires in COVID-19. About the study: Both acute and convalescent COVID-19 samples were obtained from the United States, Italy and Spain.

The chain couples TRBV7-9 to TRBJ2-7; D uncertain. This receptor was identified in a young woman with COVID-19, enrolled during active disease. Sequencing was done on a sample of peripheral blood. CDR3 region: CASSLALAAYEQYF. CDR3 sequence (DNA): TGTGCCAGCAGCTTAGCGCTGGCAGCCTACGAGCAGTACTTC.